These 21 T cell receptor beta chains came from one sample sequenced in a study of shared clonotypes between healthy human individuals. Sequenced by immunoSEQ multiplex PCR; TCRdb stores in-frame clones only, minus some. The table shows hundreds of thousands of clones, with around 78% occurring only once. Sequenced input: PBMCs. These receptors were taken from a woman aged 35 to 49 in good health. Some clones in this sample may be carry-over from other donors' samples.

For this clone: Other DNA sequences in the sample encode the same CDR3. The chain recombines TRBV7-3 with TRBJ2-5, with TRBD1 identical over 9 bases. The CDR3 sequence is 14 residues long. V shed 4 bases, J shed 2 bases, and the junction held 2 bases outside the gene matches. Germline CDR1 and CDR2: SGHTA and FQGTGA. The CDR3 is CASSSTGGQETQYF. CDR3 coding DNA: TGTGCCAGCAGCTCGACAGGGGGGCAAGAGACCCAGTACTTC.

About this clone itself: A much larger clone differs by one base, so this may be a read error. CDR3 sequence: CASSQDPGQGHGHTF. In DNA form, the CDR3 reads TGCGCCAGCAGCCAAGACCCGGGACAGGGGCACGGCCACACCTTC. The chain uses TRBV4-1 and TRBJ1-2; TRBD1 agrees at 10 bases. CDR1 is MGHRA and CDR2 is YSYEKL in the germline V gene. Unmatched junction bases numbered 10, after V lost 0 bases and J lost 12 bases. There are 15 residues in the CDR3.

V is TRBV6-5 and J is TRBJ2-7; 10 bases line up with TRBD1. The CDR3 is made up of 14 amino acids. Looked up from germline, CDR1 is MNHEY and CDR2 is SVGAGI. V shed 6 bases, J shed 6 bases, and the junction held 8 bases outside the gene matches. The CDR3 loop is CASSRRDRGLEQYF. As DNA, the CDR3 is TGTGCCAGCAGCCGCCGGGACAGGGGTCTCGAGCAGTACTTC.

The rearrangement joins TRBV28 to TRBJ1-1; 8 nucleotides line up with TRBD1. The CDR3 has 14 residues. V was clipped by 3 bases and J by 5 bases; unmatched bases: 5. CDR1 is MDHEN, CDR2 SYDVKM, per germline. Here the CDR3 reads CASSFSRGRTEAFF. DNA of the CDR3: TGTGCCAGCAGTTTTTCCAGGGGGCGAACTGAAGCTTTCTTT.

Written as DNA, the CDR3 is TGCGCCAGCAGCCCAGGGTGGGGTCCCTACGAGCAGTACTTC. It specifies CASSPGWGPYEQYF. The chain has TRBV5-1 and TRBJ2-7; the D gene is possibly TRBD1 (5 bases). CDR1 and CDR2 from the germline V gene are SGHRS and YFSETQ. This CDR3 comprises 14 residues. Trimming removed 4 bases at V and 2 bases at J, with 13 bases between.

The genes are TRBV5-1 and TRBJ1-1, with a weak D call TRBD1 (5 bases). CDR3 size: 14 residues. The germline gives CDR1 SGHRS, CDR2 YFSETQ. V was pared by 0 bases and J by 4 bases, with 10 bases between. The CDR3 DNA sequence: TGCGCCAGCAGCTTGGCCGGGGGACCCACTGAAGCTTTCTTT. It yields the protein CASSLAGGPTEAFF.

The chain has TRBV1 and TRBJ1-2; TRBD1 is taken as the D call from the table, unchecked against the DNA. TRBV1 is designated a pseudogene. The CDR3 runs to 13 residues. The CDR3 is CTSSQWLDYGYTF. CDR3 nucleotide sequence: TGCACCAGCAGCCAGTGGCTTGACTATGGCTACACCTTC.

This clone has a handful of counts. Other DNA sequences in this sample translate to the same CDR3. The rearrangement uses TRBV18 and TRBJ2-7; 9 bases agree with TRBD1. Germline CDR1 is KGHSH and CDR2 is LQKENI. Trimming at V came to 3 bases and at J to 3 bases, leaving 0 bases not matched to a gene. The CDR3 has 13 residues. The CDR3 loop reads CASSPTGGYEQYF. The CDR3 bases are TGTGCCAGCTCACCGACAGGGGGCTACGAGCAGTACTTC. Drawing the rest from reference TRBV18 and TRBJ2-7, the complete variable domain is NAGVMQNPRHLVRRRGQEARLRCSPMKGHSHVYWYRQLPEEGLKFMVYLQKENIIDESGMPKERFSAEFPKEGPSILRIQQVVRGDSAAYFCASSPTGGYEQYFGPGTRLTVT.

DNA of the CDR3: TGTGCCAGCAGTGACGGTCGCCAGGGACTCACCGGGGAGCTGTTTTTT. Encoded protein: CASSDGRQGLTGELFF. The rearrangement uses TRBV6-4 and TRBJ2-2; tentative D call: TRBD2 (6 bases). The CDR3 is 16 amino acids. V was cut by 2 bases and J by 4 bases, with 14 bases left in between. Germline V gene data show CDR1 as MRHNA and CDR2 as SNTAGT.

The chain has TRBV18 and TRBJ2-2, with a possible D match to TRBD1 (6 bases). Trimming shortened V by 6 bases and J by 3 bases, and 17 bases separated the two germline ends. CDR1 is KGHSH, CDR2 LQKENI, per germline. The CDR3 extends over 16 amino acids. The CDR3 loop reads CASSREGGMDTGELFF. CDR3 nucleotide sequence: TGTGCCAGCTCGCGAGAAGGGGGAATGGACACCGGGGAGCTGTTTTTT.

For this clone: The same CDR3 can be traced to other DNA sequences in this sample. The CDR3 coding sequence is TGTGCCAGCAGCTTAGGGGCGGGAGGCCAGTACGAGCAGTACTTC. Translated: CASSLGAGGQYEQYF. The chain uses TRBV7-2 and TRBJ2-7; 8 nucleotides align to TRBD2. CDR1 is SGHTA and CDR2 is FQGNSA in the germline V gene. This CDR3 has 15 amino acids. Trimming at V came to 1 base and at J to 4 bases, leaving 6 bases not matched to a gene.

The chain employs TRBV29-1 and TRBJ1-3; 10 nucleotides match TRBD1. CDR3 size: 12 residues. Germline CDR1 reads SQVTM; CDR2 reads ANQGSEA. V trimming: 6 bases; J trimming: 7 bases; junction bases outside the gene matches: 3. CDR3 loop: CSVRTGGNTIYF. The DNA of the CDR3 is TGCAGCGTCAGGACAGGGGGGAACACCATATATTTT.

In this sample, this clone turned up once. This chain links TRBV19 with TRBJ1-4; D gene uncertain. V shed 3 bases and J shed 3 bases, with 8 bases lying between them. Germline V gene data show CDR1 as LNHDA and CDR2 as SQIVND (reference sequence). CDR3 length equals 14 residues. In DNA, the CDR3 is TGTGCCAGTAGTATCTCCCGGTCTAATGAAAAACTGTTTTTT. Its translation: CASSISRSNEKLFF.

This clone was seen a handful of times. The genes are TRBV18 and TRBJ2-2; D unresolved. This CDR3 spans 14 amino acids. Germline CDR1 reads KGHSH; CDR2 reads LQKENI. Trimming took off 3 bases at V and 3 bases at J, with 8 bases between the two ends. The CDR3 here is CASSPRSDTGELFF. CDR3 nucleotides: TGTGCCAGCTCACCCCGGTCGGACACCGGGGAGCTGTTTTTT.

J is TRBJ2-7 and V is TRBV28; 8 nucleotides align to TRBD2. CDR3 size: 13 residues. With V trimmed by 8 bases and J by 5 bases, 8 bases remained unmatched. The germline V gene encodes CDR1 MDHEN and CDR2 SYDVKM. The CDR3 reads CASAGGAGNEQYF. DNA for the CDR3: TGTGCCAGCGCCGGGGGGGCTGGGAACGAGCAGTACTTC.

This clone came up a few times. The chain carries TRBV19 and TRBJ2-4, with D perhaps matching TRBD2 (5 bases). V gave up 3 bases and J gave up 7 bases, with 10 bases separating them. CDR3 length: 13 amino acids. Germline V gene lookup returns CDR1 LNHDA and CDR2 SQIVND (reference sequence). In DNA form, the CDR3 reads TGTGCCAGTAGTATCGGCCCGGGGAACATTCAGTACTTC. Its translation is CASSIGPGNIQYF. The full variable domain, in which reference TRBV19 and TRBJ2-4 provide the parts outside the CDR3, is DGGITQSPKYLFRKEGQNVTLSCEQNLNHDAMYWYRQDPGQGLRLIYYSQIVNDFQKGDIAEGYSVSREKKESFPLTVTSAQKNPTAFYLCASSIGPGNIQYFGAGTRLSVL.

The V and J genes are TRBV28 and TRBJ2-4, with a tentative D call TRBD1 (6 bases). CDR1 MDHEN and CDR2 SYDVKM come from the germline V gene. The CDR3 is 16 amino acids. Trimming stripped 4 bases from V and 0 bases from J, with 13 bases between. In DNA form, the CDR3 reads TGTGCCAGCAGTTACCCAGGGGTTCTAGCCAAAAACATTCAGTACTTC. Protein: CASSYPGVLAKNIQYF.

The chain is built from TRBV6-6 and TRBJ2-4, with unresolved D. The ends were cut back, 6 bases at V and 0 bases at J, with 15 bases in the middle. The CDR3 is 16 residues long. Germline V gene sequence: CDR1 MNHNY, CDR2 SVGAGI (reference sequence). CDR3 bases: TGTGCCAGCAGCTCCCTTGGCGGTCTAGCCAAAAACATTCAGTACTTC. Protein sequence: CASSSLGGLAKNIQYF.

Written as DNA, the CDR3 is TGTGCCAGCGGCCCCTCCACAACTAATGAAAAACTGTTTTTT. This encodes CASGPSTTNEKLFF. The gene calls are TRBV6-5 and TRBJ1-4, with unresolved D. V lost 8 bases to trimming and J lost 0 bases, with 10 bases between them. This CDR3 comprises 14 residues. Per germline, CDR1 MNHEY and CDR2 SVGAGI.

The V gene is TRBV4-2, the J gene TRBJ2-1, with 7 bases aligning to TRBD1. The CDR3 extends over 16 amino acids. Germline V gene lookup returns CDR1 LGHNA and CDR2 YNFKEQ. J was trimmed by 10 bases and V by 1 base; bases with no gene match: 13. This chain's CDR3 is CASSQVARGTLGEQFF. CDR3 nucleotide sequence: TGTGCCAGCAGCCAAGTCGCCAGGGGGACCCTCGGGGAGCAGTTCTTC.

V is TRBV27 and J is TRBJ2-1; 10 bases map to TRBD2. The germline V gene has CDR1 MNHEY and CDR2 SMNVEV (reference sequence). The CDR3 length is 17 residues. The trim removed 0 bases at V and 4 bases at J, leaving 6 bases unmatched. CDR3 nucleotides: TGTGCCAGCAGTTTATCCGGGTCACTAGCGGGGTACAATGAGCAGTTCTTC. Translated, it gives CASSLSGSLAGYNEQFF.